This entry concerns a single T cell receptor beta chain. It lacks a known antigen. No much larger clone exists at a distance of one base, and base qualities are not known. This entry is derived from a study of blood T cells in healthy people across ages (dated by TCRdb to between 2014 and 2017). About the investigation overall: In model experiments, roughly one uniquely barcoded TCR beta cDNA molecule per two T cells was captured by template switching. Using deep sequencing normalized with unique cDNA molecular identifiers, the study measured how TCR beta repertoire diversity changes with age. The donors were divided into four age groups: young (average around 15 years), middle-aged (around 41), aged (about 60) and long-lived (around 87). The study analyzed two additional independent replicas of 1 million unique cDNA reads from the same blood draw for two donors, one aged 18 to 29 and one aged 80 or older. Study-wide conclusions, independent of this receptor: Compared with the aged group, more naive CD4+ T cells, fewer expanded clones and increased TCR diversity were shown by the long-lived group, suggesting age selection. Estimates of total diversity based on one million sequenced T cells were regarded as lower bounds and as underestimates. There was a strong correlation between observed TCR beta diversity and the percentage of naive T cells measured by flow cytometry. Conclusive comparison of naive and antigen-experienced compartments was prevented by the profiling of bulk unsorted PBMCs. As age increased, observed TCR beta diversity per million T cells dropped in a roughly linear way, and a significant reduction was already evident by age 40. The CMV infection status of donors was not known, potentially confounding age-related changes in expanded clonotypes.

Libraries came from 5' RACE. Instrument on record: Illumina HiSeq 2500. The second PCR ran for roughly 7 to 11 cycles and used a J-beta primer mix along with a sample-barcoded 5' primer. Each TCR beta cDNA molecule received a unique molecular identifier from a template-switch 5' adaptor carrying 12 random nucleotides. Each sample yielded at least 3 million CDR3-containing paired-end reads. First-strand cDNA synthesis was performed from all RNA using the Mint cDNA synthesis kit, with priming by a TRBC-specific oligonucleotide. Following uracil-DNA glycosylase treatment, all cDNA underwent a first 18-cycle PCR with the universal primers M1SS and BC2_uni_R. For the original study's pipeline: For normalization, 1 million high-quality reads were randomly selected from each sample, with every read carrying a distinct molecular identifier. Reads with shared molecular identifiers were discarded instead of being binned into consensus sequences. MiTCR, with a Q25 quality threshold and the strictest error-elimination algorithm, was used for CDR3 identification, clonotype clustering and error correction. A nonparametric unseen species model with Euler transformation was used to estimate a lower bound on total TCR beta diversity. TCRdb reworked the public reads: Q25 trimming with fastp, MiXCR clone assembly, productive beta chains retained. Entries are consolidated by CDR3 protein sequence, retaining the most common genes and DNA. The V and J calls come from TCRdb's annotation, not from the publication. In all, the sample holds about 930,000 distinct CDR3 sequences, and 25% to 30% of those were seen once. The ten largest clonotypes hold around 9.6% of the sample.

Systemically healthy Caucasian individuals from Russia, 39 in total and aged 6 to 90 years, were included as donors. Ten milliliters of peripheral blood were drawn from each donor into EDTA-treated Vacutainer tubes. Ficoll-Paque density-gradient centrifugation was used to isolate PBMCs, with at least 7 million per sample. Trizol reagent was used to extract total RNA from PBMCs, with at least 6 micrograms per sample. For every donor, flow cytometry on a PBMC aliquot measured the percentage of naive CD45RAhigh/CD27high T cells. These data were also reused for a study on T cells of mothers and their children. As noted in the second study: Nine systemically healthy Caucasian individuals served as donors, namely three mothers together with their six children. cDNA synthesis consumed the entire amount of extracted RNA, loaded at approximately 1.5 ug RNA in each 15 ul reaction. Sample barcodes and 2-4 random nucleotides were added via the M1S primer in the second PCR. Over 8 million TCR beta CDR3 reads came from each mother, compared with some 3 million reads from each child. Thymic selection similarly shapes TCR recombination output in related and unrelated pairs, with minor effect from inherited differences. Normalized repertoire overlap was always slightly but never significantly higher in related than unrelated mother-child pairs. Persistent microchimeric T cell clones were not detected, at a sensitivity of approximately 98 clones per million clonotypes. To look for features that set related mother-child pairs apart from unrelated individuals, the researchers ran deep NGS to compare the TCR beta repertoires of mothers and children. The mean age was 40 +/- 4 years for the mothers and approximately 11 +/- 4 years for the children. Libraries were sequenced on Illumina HiSeq 2000 with 100+100 nt paired-end reads after adapter ligation with NEBNext reagents. To avoid cross-contamination, the mother libraries and the child libraries were prepared a month apart and sequenced in separate runs. For each donor, somewhere between roughly 450,000 and 2,200,000 distinct TCR beta clonotypes were identified. Naive TCR beta clonotypes were estimated from low-frequency clonotypes matched to each donor's FACS-determined naive share, without sorting.

The receptor was isolated from a woman aged 35 to 49 in good health. The specimen sequenced was blood.

At the DNA level, the sequence is TGTGCCAGCAGCTTGGGGGACAGGATGGGAGAGACCCAGTACTTC. This yields the protein CASSLGDRMGETQYF. The chain is made from TRBV5-6 and TRBJ2-7; 8 central bases correspond to TRBD1. The better agreement between TRBJ2-5 and the DNA end casts doubt on the J call. Measured from the cysteine to the phenylalanine, the CDR3 is 15 residues long. CDR3 DNA is the only sequence kept; it has 45 bases, read in frame from the first base. Reading the germline V gene gives CDR1 SGHDT and CDR2 YYEEEE.